A selection of T cell receptor beta chains follows, all from one sample in a study of blood T cell repertoires in COVID-19. Assay: immunoSEQ multiplex PCR; the TCRdb copy retains only in-frame clones and omits some. The top ten hold 2% to 2.5% of the sample, which has around 300,000 clones, approximately 88% seen once. Material for sequencing was peripheral blood. The origin of the receptors is a man aged 45-65 years with acute or convalescent COVID-19. The CDR3 runs from the conserved cysteine through the conserved F or W. The D gene is left open where the match is weak. Not all rows give a size; the values are once, few, many and, for expanded clones, a class.

clone size	V gene	D gene	J gene	CDR3 DNA	CDR3 protein
few	TRBV6-2/TRBV6-3	TRBD1	TRBJ2-3	TGTGCCAGCAGCCGAACCTTGGACAGGGTGAAGACAGATACGCAGTATTTT	CASSRTLDRVKTDTQYF
NA	TRBV5-1	TRBD2	TRBJ2-1	TGCGCCAGCAGCATGCGGGGGGGGGCGGGGCCTTACAATGAGCAGTTCTTC	CASSMRGGAGPYNEQFF
NA	TRBV2	TRBD1	TRBJ2-2	TGTGCCAGCAGAGGGACAGGAAGAACCGGGGAGCTGTTTTTT	CASRGTGRTGELFF
NA	TRBV5-1	NA	TRBJ1-4	TGCGCCAGCAGCTTGCGCAGTAATGGTGAAAAACTGTTTTTT	CASSLRSNGEKLFF
NA	TRBV18	TRBD2	TRBJ2-1	TGTGCCAGCTCACTCGGGACTAGCGGGAACAATGAGCAGTTCTTC	CASSLGTSGNNEQFF
NA	TRBV6-5	TRBD1	TRBJ1-1	TGTGCCAGCAGTTCCACCGGACAGGGTTACACTGAAGCTTTCTTT	CASSSTGQGYTEAFF
NA	TRBV10-3	NA	TRBJ2-7	TGTGCCATCAGTGATACAGGGTTTGGGCAGTACTTC	CAISDTGFGQYF
NA	TRBV7-8	TRBD1	TRBJ2-7	TGTGCCAGCAGCCTACCGGGACAGCAAACGTACGAGCAGTACTTC	CASSLPGQQTYEQYF
once	TRBV2	NA	TRBJ2-1	TGTGCCAGCAGGGACTCGAATGAGCAGTTCTTC	CASRDSNEQFF
NA	TRBV11-2	TRBD1	TRBJ1-1	TGTGCCAGCAGCTTAGAACAGGGGGCCGCTGAAGCTTTCTTT	CASSLEQGAAEAFF
once	TRBV30	TRBD1	TRBJ1-1	TGTGCCTGGAGCCGGGACAGGAACACTGAAGCTTTCTTT	CAWSRDRNTEAFF
few	TRBV11-1	TRBD1	TRBJ1-1	TGTGCCAGCAGCAGGACAGGGGGCCGGACTGAAGCTTTCTTT	CASSRTGGRTEAFF
NA	TRBV3-1/TRBV3-2	TRBD2	TRBJ2-2	TGTGCCAGCAGCCTAGCGGGGCCGGCGGCCGGGGAGCTGTTTTTT	CASSLAGPAAGELFF
NA	TRBV5-4	TRBD1	TRBJ1-2	TGTGCCAGCAGCATGGGACAGGGGAGGGATGGCTACACCTTC	CASSMGQGRDGYTF
NA	TRBV11-1	NA	TRBJ2-2	TGTGCCAGCAGCCCCATCCGGGGTAATGGGGAGCTGTTTTTT	CASSPIRGNGELFF
NA	TRBV25-1	NA	TRBJ1-1	TGTGCCAGCACGACAGTAATGAACACTGAAGCTTTCTTT	CASTTVMNTEAFF
NA	TRBV7-3	NA	TRBJ1-1	TGTGCCAGCAGCTTAGTGGGGCTGGCGACTGAAGCTTTCTTT	CASSLVGLATEAFF
NA	TRBV2	TRBD1	TRBJ2-3	TGTGCCAGCAGTGAGAATTGGACAGGGGGCACAGATACGCAGTATTTT	CASSENWTGGTDTQYF
NA	TRBV30	TRBD2	TRBJ2-7	TGTGCCTGGAGGGCTAGCGGAGACTACGAGCAGTACTTC	CAWRASGDYEQYF
NA	TRBV5-1	NA	TRBJ1-3	TGCGCCAGCAGCAGGCCTACAGGGAAAAGTGGAAACACCATATATTTT	CASSRPTGKSGNTIYF
NA	TRBV2	NA	TRBJ1-5	TGTGCCAGCAGTGAAGCGCTTGCCGGGCACAGGGAGCCCCAGCATTTT	CASSEALAGHREPQHF
NA	TRBV7-8	NA	TRBJ2-3	TGTGCCAGCAGCTTAGGGGGTGAGGGTACGCAGTATTTT	CASSLGGEGTQYF
NA	TRBV6-6	TRBD2	TRBJ2-7	TGTGCCAGCAGTCGTAACAGACTAGCGGGGGCCTCCTACGAGCAGTACTTC	CASSRNRLAGASYEQYF
NA	TRBV7-9	NA	TRBJ1-1	TGTGCCAGCAGCCAAAATAACAGCCCCACTGAAGCTTTCTTT	CASSQNNSPTEAFF
NA	TRBV4-2	NA	TRBJ2-5	TGTGCCAGCAGCCAAGAGGAGGGTTGGGAGACCCAGTACTTC	CASSQEEGWETQYF
NA	TRBV14	TRBD2	TRBJ2-3	TGTGCCAGCAGCCCCCCCGGACTAGAAACAGATACGCAGTATTTT	CASSPPGLETDTQYF
NA	TRBV7-2	TRBD1	TRBJ2-5	TGTGCCAGCAGCTCAATGACAGGGGGTCGGCTGGAGACCCAGTACTTC	CASSSMTGGRLETQYF
NA	TRBV25-1	NA	TRBJ1-5	TGTGCCAGCAGTGACGTTGCCGGGTCGGGTCAGCCCCAGCATTTT	CASSDVAGSGQPQHF
NA	TRBV3-1/TRBV3-2	TRBD1	TRBJ1-4	TGTGCCAGCAGCCCTGGGACAGAACTGTTTTTT	CASSPGTELFF
NA	TRBV7-3	NA	TRBJ2-1	TGTGCCAGCAGCTCCCAGGGGGGTCCCTACAATGAGCAGTTCTTC	CASSSQGGPYNEQFF
NA	TRBV18	NA	TRBJ1-6	TGTGCCAGCTCTCGACACAGGGTTTATAATTCACCCCTCCACTTT	CASSRHRVYNSPLHF
NA	TRBV11-1	NA	TRBJ2-1	TGTGCCAGCAGCTATTTAACTAGCCGCAATGAGCAGTTCTTC	CASSYLTSRNEQFF
NA	TRBV6-2/TRBV6-3	NA	TRBJ1-5	TGTGCCAGCAGTCCCCGGGGGGCCTATAGCAATCAGCCCCAGCATTTT	CASSPRGAYSNQPQHF
NA	TRBV18	NA	TRBJ2-7	TGTGCCAGCTCACCACAACAGGGGGAGGGGCAGTACTTC	CASSPQQGEGQYF
few	TRBV3-1/TRBV3-2	TRBD1	TRBJ1-4	TGTGCCAGCAGCCAAGCCGGGACAGATGAAAAACTGTTTTTT	CASSQAGTDEKLFF
NA	TRBV9	TRBD1	TRBJ2-2	TGTGCCAGCAGCCGAAGAGGACAGGCGGAACCCGGGGAGCTGTTTTTT	CASSRRGQAEPGELFF
NA	TRBV5-5	NA	TRBJ1-5	TGTGCCAGCTCCAGCTCGGGGGGCCCTAATCAGCCCCAGCATTTT	CASSSSGGPNQPQHF
NA	TRBV23-1	TRBD1	TRBJ1-1	TGCGCCAGCAGTAAACGGACAGGGGAGAACACTGAAGCTTTCTTT	CASSKRTGENTEAFF
NA	TRBV19	NA	TRBJ1-1	TGTGCCAGTAGTAGGGGGACTCCCGGCACTGAAGCTTTCTTT	CASSRGTPGTEAFF
NA	TRBV7-2	NA	TRBJ1-2	TGTGCCAGCAGCTTAGAGGGGATGGGTGGCTACACCTTC	CASSLEGMGGYTF
NA	TRBV3-1/TRBV3-2	NA	TRBJ1-5	TGTGCCAGCAGCCAAGCAGGGAATCAGCCCCAGCATTTT	CASSQAGNQPQHF
NA	TRBV30	NA	TRBJ1-6	TGTGCCTGGAGTGTAGAGGGAAGGAATTCACCCCTCCACTTT	CAWSVEGRNSPLHF
NA	TRBV4-1	NA	TRBJ1-2	TGCGCCAGCAGCCAAGACGGAGCAGGGTCGGGCGGCTACACCTTC	CASSQDGAGSGGYTF
NA	TRBV23-1	NA	TRBJ1-1	TGCGCCAGCAGTCAATCGTTGCCTGAGGTTGGACAACTTCGTGAAGCTTTCTTT	CASSQSLPEVGQLREAFF
NA	TRBV5-1	NA	TRBJ1-2	TGCGCCAGCACAGGGCAGGCCGTCGATGGCTACACCTTC	CASTGQAVDGYTF
NA	TRBV12-3/TRBV12-4	NA	TRBJ2-3	TGTGCCAGCAGTCTTGACTCCACAGATACGCAGTATTTT	CASSLDSTDTQYF
once	TRBV27	TRBD2	TRBJ2-2	TGTGCCAGCAGTTTACTAGCGGGGGGGAGTGTCCCCGGGGAGCTGTTTTTT	CASSLLAGGSVPGELFF
NA	TRBV2	NA	TRBJ1-1	TGTGCCAGGGGAGGGCAGAACACTGAAGCTTTCTTT	CARGGQNTEAFF
NA	TRBV9	TRBD1	TRBJ2-3	TGTGCCAGCAGCGTCGGGACAGGGGGGGAGGTGGATTCAGATACGCAGTATTTT	CASSVGTGGEVDSDTQYF
NA	TRBV27	TRBD1	TRBJ1-2	TGTGCCAGCAGTTTATCAGGCAGGGGGGCTCCTGGCTACACCTTC	CASSLSGRGAPGYTF
NA	TRBV6-1	TRBD1	TRBJ1-5	TGTGCCAGCAGTGTAGGACAGGGGGATTATAGCAATCAGCCCCAGCATTTT	CASSVGQGDYSNQPQHF
NA	TRBV5-1	TRBD1	TRBJ1-6	TGCGCCAGCAGCCCTTGGACAGGGGCGTTATCCTATAATTCACCCCTCCACTTT	CASSPWTGALSYNSPLHF
NA	TRBV2	TRBD2	TRBJ2-1	TGTGCCCTAACTAGCGGGGGAACCTCGCGGTTCTTC	CALTSGGTSRFF
NA	TRBV9	NA	TRBJ1-6	TGTGCCAGCAGCGTAGGGGTTAGGGGGGGTAATTCACCCCTCCACTTT	CASSVGVRGGNSPLHF
NA	TRBV30	NA	TRBJ2-7	TGTGCCTGGAGTGTTGGCCTTCGCAACGAGCAGTACTTC	CAWSVGLRNEQYF